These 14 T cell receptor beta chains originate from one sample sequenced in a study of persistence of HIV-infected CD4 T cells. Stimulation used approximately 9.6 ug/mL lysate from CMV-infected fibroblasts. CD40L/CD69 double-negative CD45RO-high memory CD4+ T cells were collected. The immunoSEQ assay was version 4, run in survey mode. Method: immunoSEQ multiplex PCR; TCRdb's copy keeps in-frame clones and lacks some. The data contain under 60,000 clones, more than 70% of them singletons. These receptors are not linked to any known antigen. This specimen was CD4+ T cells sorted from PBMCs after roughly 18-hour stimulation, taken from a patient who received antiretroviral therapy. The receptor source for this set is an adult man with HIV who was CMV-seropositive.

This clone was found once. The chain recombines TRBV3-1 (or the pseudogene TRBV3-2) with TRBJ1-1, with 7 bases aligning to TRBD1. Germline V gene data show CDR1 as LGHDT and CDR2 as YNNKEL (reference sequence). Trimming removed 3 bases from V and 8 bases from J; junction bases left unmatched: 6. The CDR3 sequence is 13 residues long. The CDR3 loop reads CASSQYRGAEAFF. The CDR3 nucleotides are TGTGCCAGCAGCCAGTACAGGGGTGCGGAAGCTTTCTTT.

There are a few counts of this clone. The CDR3, as DNA: TGTGCCAGCAGCTTAGATTACGGCGATGGCTACACCTTC. This codes for CASSLDYGDGYTF. V usage is TRBV11-1 and J usage is TRBJ1-2; D gene unclear. The CDR3 has 13 amino acids. V lost 1 base to trimming and J lost 6 bases, with 9 bases between them. Germline CDR1 reads SGHAT; CDR2 reads FQDESV (reference sequence).

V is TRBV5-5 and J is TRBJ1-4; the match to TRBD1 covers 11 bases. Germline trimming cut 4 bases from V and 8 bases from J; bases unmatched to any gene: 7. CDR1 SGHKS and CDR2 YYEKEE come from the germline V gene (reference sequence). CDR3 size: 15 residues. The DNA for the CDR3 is TGTGCCAGCAGCCTCCCAGGGACAGGGGGGGAAAAACTGTTTTTT. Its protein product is CASSLPGTGGEKLFF.

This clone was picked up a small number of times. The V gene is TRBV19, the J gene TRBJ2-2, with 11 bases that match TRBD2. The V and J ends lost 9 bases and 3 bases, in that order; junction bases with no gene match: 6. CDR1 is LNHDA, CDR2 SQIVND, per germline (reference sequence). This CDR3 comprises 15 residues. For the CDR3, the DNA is TGTGCCAGCACCCCGGGACTAGCGGACACCGGGGAGCTGTTTTTT. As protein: CASTPGLADTGELFF.

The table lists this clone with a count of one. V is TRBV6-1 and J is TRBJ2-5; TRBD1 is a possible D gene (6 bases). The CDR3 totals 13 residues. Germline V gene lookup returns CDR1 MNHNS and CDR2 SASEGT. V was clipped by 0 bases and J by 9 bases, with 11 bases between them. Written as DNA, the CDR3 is TGTGCCAGCAGTGAAGCGCTGAAGGGGGCCCAGTACTTC. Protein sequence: CASSEALKGAQYF.

The CDR3, as DNA: TGCAGCGTTGAAGGGCAGGGGGCGCATGATGAGCAGTTCTTC. The encoded protein is CSVEGQGAHDEQFF. The chain couples TRBV29-1 to TRBJ2-1; 8 bases align to TRBD1. The J segment lost 8 bases and the V segment lost 1 base, leaving 7 bases of the junction unmatched. This CDR3 has 14 residues. Per germline, CDR1 SQVTM and CDR2 ANQGSEA.

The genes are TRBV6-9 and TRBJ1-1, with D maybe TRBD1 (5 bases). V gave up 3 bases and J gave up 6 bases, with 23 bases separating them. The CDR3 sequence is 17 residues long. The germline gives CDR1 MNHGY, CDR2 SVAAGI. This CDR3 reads CASSYGAETITGPEAFF. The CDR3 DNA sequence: TGTGCCAGCAGTTACGGGGCAGAGACCATTACCGGCCCTGAAGCTTTCTTT.

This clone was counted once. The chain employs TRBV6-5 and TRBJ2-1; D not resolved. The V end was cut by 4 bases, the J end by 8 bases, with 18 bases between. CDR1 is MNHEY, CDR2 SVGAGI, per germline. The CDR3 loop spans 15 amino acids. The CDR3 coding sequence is TGTGCCAGCAGTTCTCCCCACTATCGCCGGGATGAGCAGTTCTTC. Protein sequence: CASSSPHYRRDEQFF.

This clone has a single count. The CDR3 loop is CASSSRRENIQYF. The CDR3 DNA sequence: TGTGCCAGCAGTTCTCGCAGGGAAAACATTCAGTACTTC. This rearrangement joins TRBV6-2 or TRBV6-3 to TRBJ2-4, with D maybe TRBD1 (5 bases). The CDR3 spans 13 residues. The V end was cut by 4 bases, the J end by 5 bases, with 9 bases between. The germline CDR1 and CDR2 sequences are MNHEY and SVGEGT.

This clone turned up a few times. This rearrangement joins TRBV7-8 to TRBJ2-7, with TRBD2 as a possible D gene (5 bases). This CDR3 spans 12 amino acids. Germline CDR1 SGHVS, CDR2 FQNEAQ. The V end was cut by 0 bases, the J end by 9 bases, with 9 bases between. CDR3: CASSLAGRWQYF. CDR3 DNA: TGTGCCAGCAGCTTAGCGGGGAGATGGCAGTACTTC.

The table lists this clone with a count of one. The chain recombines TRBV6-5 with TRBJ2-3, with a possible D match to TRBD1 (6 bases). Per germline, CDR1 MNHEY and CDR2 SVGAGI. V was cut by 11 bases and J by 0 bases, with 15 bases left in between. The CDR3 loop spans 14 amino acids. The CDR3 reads CASSGTPSTDTQYF. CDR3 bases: TGTGCCTCCTCCGGGACACCTAGCACAGATACGCAGTATTTT.

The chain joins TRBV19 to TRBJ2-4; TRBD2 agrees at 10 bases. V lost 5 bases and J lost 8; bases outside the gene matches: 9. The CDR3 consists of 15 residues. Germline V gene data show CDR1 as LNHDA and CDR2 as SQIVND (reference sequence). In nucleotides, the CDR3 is TGTGCCAGTAGTTCTAGACTAGCGGGCCGGGACATTCAGTACTTC. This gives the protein CASSSRLAGRDIQYF.

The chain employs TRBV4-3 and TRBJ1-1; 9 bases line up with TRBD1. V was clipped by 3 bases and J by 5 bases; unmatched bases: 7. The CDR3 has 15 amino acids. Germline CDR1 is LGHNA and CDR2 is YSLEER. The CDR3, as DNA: TGCGCCAGCAGCCAGAAGGGACAGGGAAGGACTGAAGCTTTCTTT. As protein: CASSQKGQGRTEAFF.

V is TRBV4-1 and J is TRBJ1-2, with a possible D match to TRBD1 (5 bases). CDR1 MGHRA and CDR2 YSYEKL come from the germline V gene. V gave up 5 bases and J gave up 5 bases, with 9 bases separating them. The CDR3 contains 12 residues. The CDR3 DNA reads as TGCGCCAGCAGCAAAAGACAGTATGGCTACACCTTC. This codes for CASSKRQYGYTF.